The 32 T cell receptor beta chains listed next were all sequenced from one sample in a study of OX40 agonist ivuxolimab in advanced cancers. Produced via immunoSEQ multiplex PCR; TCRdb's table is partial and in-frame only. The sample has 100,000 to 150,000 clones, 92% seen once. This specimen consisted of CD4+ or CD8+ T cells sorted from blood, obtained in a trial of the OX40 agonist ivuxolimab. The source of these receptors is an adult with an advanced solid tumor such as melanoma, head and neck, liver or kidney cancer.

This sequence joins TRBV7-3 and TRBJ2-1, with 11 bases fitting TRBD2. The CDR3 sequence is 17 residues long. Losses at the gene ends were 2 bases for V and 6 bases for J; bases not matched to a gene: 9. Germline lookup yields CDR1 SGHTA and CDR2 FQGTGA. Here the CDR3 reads CASSLGVAGGPINEQFF. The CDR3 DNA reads TGTGCCAGCAGCTTAGGAGTAGCGGGAGGGCCAATCAATGAGCAGTTCTTC.

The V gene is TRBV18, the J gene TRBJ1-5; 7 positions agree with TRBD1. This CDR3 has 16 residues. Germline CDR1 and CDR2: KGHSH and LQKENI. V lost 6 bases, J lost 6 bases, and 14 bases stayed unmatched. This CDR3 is CASSPQDSGGGQPQHF. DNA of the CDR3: TGTGCCAGCTCTCCGCAGGACTCAGGGGGGGGTCAGCCCCAGCATTTT.

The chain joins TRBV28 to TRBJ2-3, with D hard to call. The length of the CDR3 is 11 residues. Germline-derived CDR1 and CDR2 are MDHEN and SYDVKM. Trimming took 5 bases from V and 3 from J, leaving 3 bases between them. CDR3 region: CASSRTDTQYF. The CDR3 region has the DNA TGTGCCAGCAGTAGAACAGATACGCAGTATTTT. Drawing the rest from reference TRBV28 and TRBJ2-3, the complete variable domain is DVKVTQSSRYLVKRTGEKVFLECVQDMDHENMFWYRQDPGLGLRLIYFSYDVKMKEKGDIPEGYSVSREKKERFSLILESASTNQTSMYLCASSRTDTQYFGPGTRLTVL.

The CDR3 region is CASSNPDGRDQPQHF. The CDR3 nucleotides are TGTGCCAGTAGTAATCCGGACGGTCGAGATCAGCCCCAGCATTTT. The genes are TRBV19 and TRBJ1-5; the D is unclear. The CDR3 has 15 amino acids. V lost 4 bases, J lost 5 bases, and 15 bases lay in between. CDR1 is LNHDA, CDR2 SQIVND, per germline (reference sequence).

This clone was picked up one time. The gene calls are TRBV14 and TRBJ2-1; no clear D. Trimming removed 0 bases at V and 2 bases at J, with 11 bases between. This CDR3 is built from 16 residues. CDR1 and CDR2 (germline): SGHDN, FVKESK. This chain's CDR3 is CASSQDRLVTYNEQFF. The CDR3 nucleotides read TGTGCCAGCAGCCAAGATCGGCTAGTAACCTACAATGAGCAGTTCTTC.

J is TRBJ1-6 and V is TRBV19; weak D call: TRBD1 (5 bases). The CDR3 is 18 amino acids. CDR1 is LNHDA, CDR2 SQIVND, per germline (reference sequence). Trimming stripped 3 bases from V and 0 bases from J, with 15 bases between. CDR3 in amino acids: CASSMVDRPSSYNSPLHF. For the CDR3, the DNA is TGTGCCAGTAGTATGGTCGACAGACCTAGCTCCTATAATTCACCCCTCCACTTT.

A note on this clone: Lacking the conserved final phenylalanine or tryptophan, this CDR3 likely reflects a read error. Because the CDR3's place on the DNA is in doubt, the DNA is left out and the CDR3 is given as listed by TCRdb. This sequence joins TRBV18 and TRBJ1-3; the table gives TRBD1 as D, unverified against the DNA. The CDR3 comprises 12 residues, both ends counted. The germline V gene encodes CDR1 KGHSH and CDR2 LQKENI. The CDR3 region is CASSPPAGQGAI.

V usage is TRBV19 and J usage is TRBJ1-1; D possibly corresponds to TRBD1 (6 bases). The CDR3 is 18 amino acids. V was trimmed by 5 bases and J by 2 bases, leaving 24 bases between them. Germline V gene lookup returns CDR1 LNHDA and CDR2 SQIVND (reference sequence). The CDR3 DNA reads TGTGCCAGTAGTCCTCGGGGGGGCAGTAGAATAAGAAACACTGAAGCTTTCTTT. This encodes CASSPRGGSRIRNTEAFF.

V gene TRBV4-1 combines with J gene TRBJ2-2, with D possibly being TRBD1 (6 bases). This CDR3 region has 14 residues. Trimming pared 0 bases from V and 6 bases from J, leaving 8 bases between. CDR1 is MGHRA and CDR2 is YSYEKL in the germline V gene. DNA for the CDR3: TGCGCCAGCAGCCAAGATGGGGGCCCCGGGGAGCTGTTTTTT. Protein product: CASSQDGGPGELFF.

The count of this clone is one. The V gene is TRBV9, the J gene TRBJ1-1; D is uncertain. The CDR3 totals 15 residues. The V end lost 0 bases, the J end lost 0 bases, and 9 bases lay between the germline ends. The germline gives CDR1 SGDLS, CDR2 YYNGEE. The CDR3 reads CASSVGPGMNTEAFF. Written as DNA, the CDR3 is TGTGCCAGCAGCGTAGGACCGGGTATGAACACTGAAGCTTTCTTT. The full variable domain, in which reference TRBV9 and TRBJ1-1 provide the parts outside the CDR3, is DSGVTQTPKHLITATGQRVTLRCSPRSGDLSVYWYQQSLDQGLQFLIQYYNGEERAKGNILERFSAQQFPDLHSELNLSSLELGDSALYFCASSVGPGMNTEAFFGQGTRLTVV.

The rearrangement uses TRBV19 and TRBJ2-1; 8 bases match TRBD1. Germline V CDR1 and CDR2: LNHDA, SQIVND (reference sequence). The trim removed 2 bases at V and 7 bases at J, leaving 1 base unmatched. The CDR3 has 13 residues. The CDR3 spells CASSIQGANEQFF. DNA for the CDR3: TGTGCCAGTAGTATACAGGGGGCAAATGAGCAGTTCTTC.

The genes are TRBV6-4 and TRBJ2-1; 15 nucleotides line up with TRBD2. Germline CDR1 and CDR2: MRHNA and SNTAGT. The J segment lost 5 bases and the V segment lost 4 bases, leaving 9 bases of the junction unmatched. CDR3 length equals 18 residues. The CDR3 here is CASSVGLAGGFLDNEQFF. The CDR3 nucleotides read TGTGCCAGCAGTGTGGGACTAGCGGGAGGATTCCTGGACAATGAGCAGTTCTTC.

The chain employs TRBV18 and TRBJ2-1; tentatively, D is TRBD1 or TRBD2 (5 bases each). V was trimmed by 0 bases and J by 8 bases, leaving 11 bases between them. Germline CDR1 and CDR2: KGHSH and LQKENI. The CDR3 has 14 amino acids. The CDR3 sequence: CASSPPGVTYEQFF. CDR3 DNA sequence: TGTGCCAGCTCACCACCGGGGGTTACTTATGAGCAGTTCTTC.

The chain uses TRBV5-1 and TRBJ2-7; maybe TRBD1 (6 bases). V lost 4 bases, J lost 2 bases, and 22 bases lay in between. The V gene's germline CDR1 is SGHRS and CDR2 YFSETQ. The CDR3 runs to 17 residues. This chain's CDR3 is CASSPFDRSASTYEQYF. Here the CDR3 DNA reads TGCGCCAGCAGCCCATTCGACAGGTCAGCAAGCACCTACGAGCAGTACTTC.

As DNA, the CDR3 is TGTGCCAGCTCACCACCGGTCGAAGGAATAACTGAAGCTTTCTTT. It encodes CASSPPVEGITEAFF. This chain uses TRBV18 with TRBJ1-1; D is unclear. Germline V CDR1 and CDR2: KGHSH, LQKENI. The V end was cut by 0 bases, the J end by 5 bases, with 13 bases between. The CDR3 has 15 residues.

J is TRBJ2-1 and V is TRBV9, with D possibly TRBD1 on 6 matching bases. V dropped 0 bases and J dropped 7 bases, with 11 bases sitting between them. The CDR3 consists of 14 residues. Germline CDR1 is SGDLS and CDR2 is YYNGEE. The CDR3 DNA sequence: TGTGCCAGCAGCGTAGAGGACAGTAAGAATGAGCAGTTCTTC. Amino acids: CASSVEDSKNEQFF.

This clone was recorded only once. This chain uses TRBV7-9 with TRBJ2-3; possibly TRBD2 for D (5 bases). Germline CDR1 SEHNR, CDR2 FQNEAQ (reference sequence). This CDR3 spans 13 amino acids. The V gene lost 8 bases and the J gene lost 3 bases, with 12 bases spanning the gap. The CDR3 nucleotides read TGTGCCAGCCCAAGCGGAGAGACAGATACGCAGTATTTT. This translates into CASPSGETDTQYF.

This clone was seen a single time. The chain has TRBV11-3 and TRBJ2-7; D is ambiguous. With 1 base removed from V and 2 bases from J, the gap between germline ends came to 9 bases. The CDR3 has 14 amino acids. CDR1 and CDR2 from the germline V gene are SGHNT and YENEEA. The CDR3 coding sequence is TGTGCCAGCAGCTTAGCCACTCTCACCTACGAGCAGTACTTC. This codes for CASSLATLTYEQYF.

In DNA, the CDR3 is TGTGCCAGTAGTACTGGGACAGTCTCCTACGAGCAGTACTTC. This translates into CASSTGTVSYEQYF. The V and J genes are TRBV19 and TRBJ2-7, with 7 bases lining up with TRBD1. The CDR3 has 14 residues. Germline-derived CDR1 and CDR2 are LNHDA and SQIVND (reference sequence). V shed 4 bases, J shed 0 bases, and the junction held 3 bases outside the gene matches.

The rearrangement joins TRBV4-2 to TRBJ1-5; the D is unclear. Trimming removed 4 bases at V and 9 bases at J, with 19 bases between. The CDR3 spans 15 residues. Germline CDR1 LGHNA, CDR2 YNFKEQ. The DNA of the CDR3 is TGTGCCAGCAGCCCGGGCGGGCTCCAACGAGGGCCCCAGCATTTT. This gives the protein CASSPGGLQRGPQHF.

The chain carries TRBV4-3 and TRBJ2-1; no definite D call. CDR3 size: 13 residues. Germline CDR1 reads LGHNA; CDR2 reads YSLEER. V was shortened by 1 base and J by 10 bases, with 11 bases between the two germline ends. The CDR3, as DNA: TGCGCCAGCAGCCAAGCGGCCCATAGAGAGCAGTTCTTC. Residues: CASSQAAHREQFF.

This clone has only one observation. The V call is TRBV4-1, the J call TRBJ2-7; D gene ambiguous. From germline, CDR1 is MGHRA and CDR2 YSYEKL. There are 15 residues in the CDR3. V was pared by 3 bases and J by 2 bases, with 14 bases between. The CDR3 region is CASSHPHTFPYEQYF. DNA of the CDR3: TGCGCCAGCAGCCATCCCCACACCTTCCCCTACGAGCAGTACTTC.

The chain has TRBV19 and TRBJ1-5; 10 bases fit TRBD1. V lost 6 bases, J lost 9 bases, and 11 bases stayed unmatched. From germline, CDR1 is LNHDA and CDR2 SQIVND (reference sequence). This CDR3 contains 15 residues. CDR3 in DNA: TGTGCCAGTAGCCTAGGACAGGGGGAAGGGTGGCCCCAGCATTTT. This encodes CASSLGQGEGWPQHF.

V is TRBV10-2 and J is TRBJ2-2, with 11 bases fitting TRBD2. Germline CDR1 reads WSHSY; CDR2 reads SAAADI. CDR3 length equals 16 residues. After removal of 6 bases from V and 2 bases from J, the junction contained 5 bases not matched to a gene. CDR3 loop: CASSIAGGPNTGELFF. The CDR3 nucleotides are TGCGCCAGCAGCATAGCGGGAGGGCCCAACACCGGGGAGCTGTTTTTT.

For the CDR3, the DNA is TGCGCCAGCAGCTTGGTAGGGGATGTCTCTAACTATGGCTACACCTTC. Its translation is CASSLVGDVSNYGYTF. The chain carries TRBV5-1 and TRBJ1-2, with D possibly being TRBD1 (5 bases). V lost 0 bases and J lost 0, with 12 bases in between. The germline gives CDR1 SGHRS, CDR2 YFSETQ. The CDR3 is made up of 16 amino acids.

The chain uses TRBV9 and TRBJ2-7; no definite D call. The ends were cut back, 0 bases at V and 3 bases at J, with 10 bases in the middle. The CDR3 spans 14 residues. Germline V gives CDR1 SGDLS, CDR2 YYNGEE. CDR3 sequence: CASSVGGENYEQYF. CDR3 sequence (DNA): TGTGCCAGCAGCGTAGGAGGTGAGAACTACGAGCAGTACTTC.

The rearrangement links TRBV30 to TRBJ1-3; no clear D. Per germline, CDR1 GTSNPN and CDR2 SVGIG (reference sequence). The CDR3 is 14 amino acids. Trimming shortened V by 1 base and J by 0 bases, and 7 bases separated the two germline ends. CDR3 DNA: TGTGCCTGGAGTGGGAAGCACTCTGGAAACACCATATATTTT. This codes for CAWSGKHSGNTIYF.

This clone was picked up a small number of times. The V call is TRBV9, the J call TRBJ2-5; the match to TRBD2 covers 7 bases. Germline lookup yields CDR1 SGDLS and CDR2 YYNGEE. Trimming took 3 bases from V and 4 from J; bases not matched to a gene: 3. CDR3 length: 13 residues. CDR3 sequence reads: CASSGGRGETQYF. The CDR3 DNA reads TGTGCCAGCAGCGGAGGGAGGGGAGAGACCCAGTACTTC.

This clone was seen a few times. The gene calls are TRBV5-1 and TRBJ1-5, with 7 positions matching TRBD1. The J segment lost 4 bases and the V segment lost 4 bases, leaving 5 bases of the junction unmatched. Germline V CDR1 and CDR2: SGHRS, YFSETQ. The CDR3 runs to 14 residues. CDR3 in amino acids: CASSRQGGNQPQHF. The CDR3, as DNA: TGCGCCAGCAGCCGACAGGGAGGGAATCAGCCCCAGCATTTT. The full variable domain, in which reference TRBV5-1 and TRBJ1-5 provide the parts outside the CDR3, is KAGVTQTPRYLIKTRGQQVTLSCSPISGHRSVSWYQQTPGQGLQFLFEYFSETQRNKGNFPGRFSGRQFSNSRSEMNVSTLELGDSALYLCASSRQGGNQPQHFGDGTRLSIL.

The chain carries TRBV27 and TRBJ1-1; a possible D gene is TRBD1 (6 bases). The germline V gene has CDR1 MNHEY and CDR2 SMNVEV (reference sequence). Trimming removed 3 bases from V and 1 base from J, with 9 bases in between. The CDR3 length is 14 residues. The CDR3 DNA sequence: TGTGCCAGCAGTTTGTCAGGGGCGAACACTGAAGCTTTCTTT. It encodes CASSLSGANTEAFF.

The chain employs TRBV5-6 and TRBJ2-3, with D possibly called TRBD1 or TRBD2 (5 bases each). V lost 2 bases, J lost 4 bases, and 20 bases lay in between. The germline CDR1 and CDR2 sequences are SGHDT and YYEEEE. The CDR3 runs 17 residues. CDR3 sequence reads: CASSFGTAISSPDTQYF. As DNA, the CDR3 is TGTGCCAGCAGCTTTGGGACGGCCATATCGTCGCCAGATACGCAGTATTTT.

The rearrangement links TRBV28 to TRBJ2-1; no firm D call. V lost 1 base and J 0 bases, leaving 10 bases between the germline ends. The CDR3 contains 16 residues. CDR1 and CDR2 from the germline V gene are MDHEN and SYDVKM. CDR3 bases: TGTGCCAGCAGTTTATCTAGACACCGCTCCTACAATGAGCAGTTCTTC. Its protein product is CASSLSRHRSYNEQFF.